What follows are 20 T cell receptor beta chains derived from one specimen sequenced in a study of PD-1 blockade in classical Hodgkin lymphoma (dated by TCRdb to 2020 to 2021). The time point label of this sample denotes: cycle 2 day 1 (C2D1) of nivolumab. Every trial patient had relapsed following autologous stem cell transplantation, and prior brentuximab vedotin exposure was what differed among cohorts A, B and C. Libraries were constructed by the immunoSEQ multiplex PCR assay. TCRdb limited this immuneACCESS table to in-frame rearrangements with V and J called. A share of clones is missing; checked studies link under half to unresolved V genes, and the rest is unexplained. The sample table shows approximately 100,000 clones, and more than 85% are seen once. The ten largest clones represent under 8% of the sample. The sample in question was peripheral blood mononuclear cells (PBMCs), obtained before the second cycle of nivolumab. These receptors originate from a human donor with classical Hodgkin lymphoma.

This clone was recorded once. J is TRBJ2-1 and V is TRBV9; D gene uncertain. Between the trimmed V and J ends, which lost 0 bases and 8 bases, there was a span of 3 bases. The V gene's germline CDR1 is SGDLS and CDR2 YYNGEE. This CDR3 spans 11 amino acids. DNA of the CDR3: TGTGCCAGCAGCGTAGTTGATGAGCAGTTCTTC. Its protein is CASSVVDEQFF. Filled out from reference TRBV9 and TRBJ2-1, the complete variable domain reads DSGVTQTPKHLITATGQRVTLRCSPRSGDLSVYWYQQSLDQGLQFLIQYYNGEERAKGNILERFSAQQFPDLHSELNLSSLELGDSALYFCASSVVDEQFFGPGTRLTVL.

V and J are TRBV18 and TRBJ2-6; unclear D gene. Between the trimmed V and J ends, which lost 4 bases and 2 bases, there was a span of 12 bases. The germline CDR1 and CDR2 sequences are KGHSH and LQKENI. CDR3 length: 16 residues. CDR3 residues: CASSLAGSAGANVLTF. The CDR3 DNA reads TGTGCCAGCTCACTCGCTGGGTCGGCTGGGGCCAACGTCCTGACTTTC.

This clone was observed once. The genes are TRBV2 and TRBJ1-1, with D perhaps matching TRBD1 (6 bases). The V and J ends lost 1 base and 10 bases respectively, with 13 bases between them. Germline CDR1 reads SNHLY; CDR2 reads FYNNEI. The CDR3 runs 13 residues. CDR3 coding DNA: TGTGCCAGCAGTGAAGGGGGGGGCGCGGGAGCTTTCTTT. As protein: CASSEGGGAGAFF. The full variable domain, in which reference TRBV2 and TRBJ1-1 provide the parts outside the CDR3, is EPEVTQTPSHQVTQMGQEVILRCVPISNHLYFYWYRQILGQKVEFLVSFYNNEISEKSEIFDDQFSVERPDGSNFTLKIRSTKLEDSAMYFCASSEGGGAGAFFGQGTRLTVV.

This clone was counted once. This chain joins TRBV19 and TRBJ2-5; 7 bases align to TRBD2. The CDR3 covers 14 residues. The germline V gene encodes CDR1 LNHDA and CDR2 SQIVND (reference sequence). V was clipped by 8 bases and J by 2 bases; unmatched bases: 8. CDR3 nucleotide sequence: TGTGCCAGTTCCCGAGGGGACTATCAAGAGACCCAGTACTTC. Amino acid sequence: CASSRGDYQETQYF.

V gene TRBV30 combines with J gene TRBJ1-2; 8 nucleotides match TRBD1. CDR1 is GTSNPN, CDR2 SVGIG, per germline (reference sequence). J gave up 2 bases and V 2 bases, and 4 bases lay outside the gene matches. The CDR3 spans 14 residues. This CDR3 is CAWSSWDRNYGYTF. In DNA, the CDR3 is TGTGCCTGGAGTTCTTGGGACAGGAACTATGGCTACACCTTC.

The chain has TRBV27 and TRBJ1-2; 7 nucleotides line up with TRBD1. Looked up from germline, CDR1 is MNHEY and CDR2 is SMNVEV (reference sequence). The CDR3 runs to 15 residues. Germline trimming cut 5 bases from V and 4 bases from J; bases unmatched to any gene: 10. CDR3: CASSLGQDLRYGYTF. The CDR3 coding sequence is TGTGCCAGCAGTCTAGGACAGGACCTCCGCTATGGCTACACCTTC.

The V and J genes are TRBV28 and TRBJ1-2; D gene uncertain. The CDR3 totals 16 residues. CDR1 is MDHEN, CDR2 SYDVKM, per germline. With 2 bases removed from V and 4 bases from J, the gap between germline ends came to 17 bases. CDR3 sequence reads: CASSLGPLDAGYGYTF. DNA of the CDR3: TGTGCCAGCAGTTTAGGCCCCTTGGATGCAGGCTATGGCTACACCTTC.

The rearrangement uses TRBV7-2 and TRBJ2-1; 7 nucleotides line up with TRBD1. The CDR3 is 13 residues long. Per germline, CDR1 SGHTA and CDR2 FQGNSA. V lost 8 bases and J lost 3; bases outside the gene matches: 4. The CDR3: CASVQGDYNEQFF. The CDR3 DNA reads as TGTGCCAGCGTCCAGGGGGACTACAATGAGCAGTTCTTC.

As DNA, the CDR3 is TGTGCCAGCAGCGGGGGGACAGCCGGCTACACCTTC. Its translation is CASSGGTAGYTF. The rearrangement links TRBV5-6 to TRBJ1-2, with 7 bases matching TRBD1. V trimming: 4 bases; J trimming: 8 bases; junction bases outside the gene matches: 5. Per the germline V gene, CDR1 is SGHDT and CDR2 is YYEEEE. CDR3 length equals 12 residues.

Only one count was recorded for this clone. The chain combines TRBV2 with TRBJ2-5; weak D call: TRBD1 (6 bases). Germline CDR1 reads SNHLY; CDR2 reads FYNNEI. With 9 bases removed from V and 2 bases from J, the gap between germline ends came to 16 bases. CDR3 length: 14 amino acids. CDR3 in amino acids: CARDSGGRQETQYF. As DNA, the CDR3 is TGTGCCAGGGACAGTGGGGGCCGACAAGAGACCCAGTACTTC.

This sequence joins TRBV7-8 and TRBJ1-6, with 9 bases that match TRBD1. With 6 bases clipped from V and 6 bases from J, the junction kept 6 bases outside the gene matches. Germline values: CDR1 SGHVS, CDR2 FQNEAQ. This CDR3 contains 15 residues. The CDR3 is CASRPTGGSNSPLHF. For the CDR3, the DNA is TGTGCCAGCAGACCTACAGGGGGCTCTAATTCACCCCTCCACTTT.

The rearrangement uses TRBV30 and TRBJ1-5; D unclear. This CDR3 comprises 12 residues. V was trimmed by 3 bases and J by 3 bases, leaving 6 bases between them. Per germline, CDR1 GTSNPN and CDR2 SVGIG (reference sequence). CDR3 in amino acids: CAWRLDNQPQHF. CDR3 nucleotide sequence: TGTGCCTGGAGGTTGGACAATCAGCCCCAGCATTTT.

V usage is TRBV7-2 and J usage is TRBJ2-3, with 9 bases that match TRBD2. The length of the CDR3 is 16 residues. V dropped 5 bases and J dropped 9; count of bases not matched to a gene: 15. CDR1 and CDR2 (germline): SGHTA, FQGNSA. The CDR3 spells CASSALLLSGGRTQYF. DNA of the CDR3: TGTGCCAGCAGCGCCCTGTTATTAAGCGGGGGGAGGACGCAGTATTTT.

The chain has TRBV11-2 and TRBJ2-3; TRBD2 is a possible D gene (5 bases). Trimming left V 5 bases short and J 1 base short, with 13 bases between. The CDR3 is 15 amino acids. Germline CDR1 SGHAT, CDR2 FQNNGV. For the CDR3, the DNA is TGTGCCAGCAGCCCAAGCGGTTGGGGCACAGATACGCAGTATTTT. Translated, it gives CASSPSGWGTDTQYF.

The chain employs TRBV7-8 and TRBJ1-5; D is unclear. V shed 3 bases and J shed 15 bases, with 18 bases lying between them. The CDR3 is 13 residues long. Germline V lookup: CDR1 SGHVS, CDR2 FQNEAQ. CDR3 nucleotide sequence: TGTGCCAGCAGCTTCACGGGGTCCCCGCGAAGGCATTTT. This encodes CASSFTGSPRRHF.

The CDR3 reads CASSLIPGLSYNEQFF. Written as DNA, the CDR3 is TGTGCCAGCAGCTTAATCCCAGGGCTCTCCTACAATGAGCAGTTCTTC. The genes are TRBV7-7 and TRBJ2-1, with D possibly matching TRBD1 (5 bases). V was cut by 2 bases and J by 0 bases, with 11 bases left in between. The CDR3 extends over 16 amino acids. The germline gives CDR1 SSHAT, CDR2 FNYEAQ (reference sequence).

The genes are TRBV5-6 and TRBJ1-3; D might be TRBD1 (5 bases). Trimming removed 2 bases from V and 4 bases from J, with 7 bases in between. Germline lookup yields CDR1 SGHDT and CDR2 YYEEEE. This CDR3 is built from 13 residues. The CDR3 bases are TGTGCCAGCAGCTTTCAGGGAGGAAACACCATATATTTT. Protein product: CASSFQGGNTIYF.

The chain couples TRBV19 to TRBJ2-5; 13 bases fit TRBD2. V lost 4 bases to trimming and J lost 2 bases; unmatched junction nucleotides: 1. The germline V gene has CDR1 LNHDA and CDR2 SQIVND (reference sequence). The CDR3 is 15 amino acids. CDR3 DNA sequence: TGTGCCAGTAGTAAGGGACTAGCGGGGCAAGAGACCCAGTACTTC. Its protein product is CASSKGLAGQETQYF.

The chain combines TRBV10-1 with TRBJ2-1; D possibly corresponds to TRBD1 (5 bases). Trimming pared 6 bases from V and 0 bases from J, leaving 9 bases between. The CDR3 is 14 residues long. The V gene's germline CDR1 is WNHNN and CDR2 SYGVQD (reference sequence). The CDR3 nucleotides read TGCGCCAGCAGAGACGGACACTCCTACAATGAGCAGTTCTTC. This gives the protein CASRDGHSYNEQFF.

V gene TRBV4-1 combines with J gene TRBJ2-3; 10 nucleotides match TRBD2. The V gene end was trimmed by 1 base and the J gene end by 2 bases; junction bases not matched to a gene: 9. The CDR3 contains 18 residues. Germline V CDR1 and CDR2: MGHRA, YSYEKL. CDR3 nucleotides: TGCGCCAGCAGCCAAGTCGTCGGTGGACTAGCGGACACAGATACGCAGTATTTT. Translation: CASSQVVGGLADTDTQYF.